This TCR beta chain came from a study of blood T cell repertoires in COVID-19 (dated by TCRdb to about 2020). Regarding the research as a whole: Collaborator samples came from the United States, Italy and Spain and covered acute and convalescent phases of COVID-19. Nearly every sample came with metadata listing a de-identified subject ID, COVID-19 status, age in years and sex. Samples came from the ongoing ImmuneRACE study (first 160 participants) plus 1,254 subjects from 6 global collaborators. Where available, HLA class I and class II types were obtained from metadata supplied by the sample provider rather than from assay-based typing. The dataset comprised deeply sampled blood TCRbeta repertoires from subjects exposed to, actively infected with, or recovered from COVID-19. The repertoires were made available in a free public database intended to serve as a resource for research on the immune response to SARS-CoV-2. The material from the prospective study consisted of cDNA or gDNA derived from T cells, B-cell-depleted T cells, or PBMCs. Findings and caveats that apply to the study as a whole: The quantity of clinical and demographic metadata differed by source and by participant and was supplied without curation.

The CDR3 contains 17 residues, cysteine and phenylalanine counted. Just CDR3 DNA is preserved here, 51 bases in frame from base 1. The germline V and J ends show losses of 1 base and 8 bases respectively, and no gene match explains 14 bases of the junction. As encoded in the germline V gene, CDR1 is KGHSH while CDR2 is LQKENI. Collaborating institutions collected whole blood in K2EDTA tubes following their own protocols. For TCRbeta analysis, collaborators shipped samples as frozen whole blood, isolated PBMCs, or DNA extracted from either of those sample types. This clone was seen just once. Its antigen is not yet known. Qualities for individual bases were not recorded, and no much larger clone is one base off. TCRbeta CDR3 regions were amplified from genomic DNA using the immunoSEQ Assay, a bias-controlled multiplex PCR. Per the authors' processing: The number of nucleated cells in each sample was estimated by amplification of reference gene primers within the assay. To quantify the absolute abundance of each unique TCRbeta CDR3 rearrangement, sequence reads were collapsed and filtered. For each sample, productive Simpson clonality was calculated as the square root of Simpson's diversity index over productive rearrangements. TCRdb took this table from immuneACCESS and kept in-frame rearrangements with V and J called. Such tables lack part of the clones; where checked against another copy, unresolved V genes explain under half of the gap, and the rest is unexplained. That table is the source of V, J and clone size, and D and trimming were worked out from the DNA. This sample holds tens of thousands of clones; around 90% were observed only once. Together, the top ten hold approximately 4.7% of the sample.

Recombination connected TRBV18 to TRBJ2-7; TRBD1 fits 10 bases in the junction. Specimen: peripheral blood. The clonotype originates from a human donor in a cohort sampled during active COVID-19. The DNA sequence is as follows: TGTGCCAGCTCACCACTCCCCGGGACAGGGGAGACGGCTCAGCAGTACTTC. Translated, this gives CASSPLPGTGETAQQYF.